This entry lists 27 T cell receptor beta chains sequenced from one sample in a study of beta chain features in type 1 diabetes (dated by TCRdb to 2016 to 2019). Library prep was done by the immunoSEQ multiplex PCR assay. The High Capacity cDNA Reverse Transcription Kit was used to reverse transcribe all of the isolated RNA, meaning that expressed TCRB transcripts were what got sequenced. The immuneACCESS repertoire file appears here via TCRdb, limited to in-frame rearrangements. These files lack a portion of the clones; in checked studies, under half of the deficit traces to unresolved V genes, and the cause of the others is not known. The sample yields roughly 300,000 clones; around 8.5% were counted once. In total, the top ten clones hold roughly 1% of the sample. Here is what the overall study found, with its caveats: A moderate but significant shortening of TCRB CDR3 length was observed in type 1 diabetes patients in all four CD4+ subsets.

No antigens are known for them. The specimen was central memory CD4+ T cells from blood. The receptor source for this set is a man in his thirties or forties with type 1 diabetes.

The sample holds a few counts of this clone. V is TRBV30 and J is TRBJ2-2, with a tentative D call TRBD1 (5 bases). Germline V gene lookup returns CDR1 GTSNPN and CDR2 SVGIG (reference sequence). V was pared by 3 bases and J by 2 bases, with 10 bases between. The CDR3 is 14 amino acids. The CDR3 DNA follows: TGTGCCTGGAGAAGTAGGACAAACACCGGGGAGCTGTTTTTT. Amino acid sequence: CAWRSRTNTGELFF.

There are a few counts of this clone. The chain uses TRBV30 and TRBJ1-1; maybe TRBD1 (5 bases). V dropped 0 bases and J dropped 0 bases, with 14 bases sitting between them. In germline, CDR1 is GTSNPN, CDR2 SVGIG (reference sequence). The CDR3 is 16 residues long. CDR3: CAWSVRGGSVNTEAFF. The CDR3, as DNA: TGTGCCTGGAGTGTACGTGGGGGGAGTGTGAACACTGAAGCTTTCTTT.

The chain links TRBV5-1 to TRBJ2-7; 9 nucleotides agree with TRBD2. Germline CDR1 is SGHRS and CDR2 is YFSETQ. The CDR3 runs to 14 residues. Trimming cost V 4 bases and J 6 bases; bases outside gene matches: 8. The CDR3 sequence is CASSHPGLAREQYF. DNA for the CDR3: TGCGCCAGCAGCCATCCGGGACTAGCACGCGAGCAGTACTTC.

The V gene is TRBV7-2, the J gene TRBJ2-2; maybe TRBD2 (6 bases). From germline, CDR1 is SGHTA and CDR2 FQGNSA. The CDR3 extends over 15 amino acids. V shed 4 bases and J shed 4 bases, with 13 bases lying between them. The CDR3 protein is CASSWTTRFTGELFF. The CDR3 DNA sequence: TGTGCCAGCAGCTGGACGACTAGATTCACCGGGGAGCTGTTTTTT.

The J gene is TRBJ2-7, the V gene TRBV6-6; D gene uncertain. This CDR3 region has 12 residues. V gave up 4 bases and J gave up 2 bases, with 6 bases separating them. From germline, CDR1 is MNHNY and CDR2 SVGAGI (reference sequence). CDR3: CASSSEPYEQYF. The CDR3 region has the DNA TGTGCCAGCAGTTCCGAACCCTACGAGCAGTACTTC.

This clone was counted a few times. This chain joins TRBV6-5 and TRBJ1-1; no clear D. The CDR3 covers 14 residues. Trimming cost V 3 bases and J 1 base, with 9 bases left between them. Germline V CDR1 and CDR2: MNHEY, SVGAGI. The CDR3 sequence: CASSYSYRNTEAFF. The CDR3 coding sequence is TGTGCCAGCAGTTATTCATACAGGAACACTGAAGCTTTCTTT.

The chain has TRBV27 and TRBJ1-6; D remains ambiguous. CDR3 length equals 15 residues. Per the germline V gene, CDR1 is MNHEY and CDR2 is SMNVEV (reference sequence). Trimming shortened V by 5 bases and J by 9 bases, and 17 bases separated the two germline ends. DNA of the CDR3: TGTGCCAGCAGTCTCACCGGAGACGGCGGTTCACCCCTCCACTTT. It encodes CASSLTGDGGSPLHF.

The CDR3 is CASSPSWSNQPQHF. The CDR3 nucleotides read TGTGCCAGCAGCCCCTCGTGGAGCAATCAGCCCCAGCATTTT. This chain joins TRBV7-2 and TRBJ1-5; no definite D call. Germline V CDR1 and CDR2: SGHTA, FQGNSA. Trimming removed 5 bases from V and 1 base from J, with 9 bases in between. The CDR3 has 14 residues.

This clone was seen more than once but under ten times. The chain uses TRBV7-2 and TRBJ1-2; D not certain. The V end lost 4 bases, the J end lost 2 bases, and 8 bases lay between the germline ends. Germline V gives CDR1 SGHTA, CDR2 FQGNSA. CDR3 length equals 13 residues. CDR3: CASSSYLNYGYTF. The DNA of the CDR3 is TGTGCCAGCAGCTCCTACCTAAACTATGGCTACACCTTC.

About this clone: Other DNA sequences from this sample encode an identical CDR3 as well. The rearrangement uses TRBV19 and TRBJ1-1, with 7 positions matching TRBD1. The junction had 1 base not matched to a gene; V was cut back by 6 bases and J by 0 bases. The V gene's germline CDR1 is LNHDA and CDR2 SQIVND (reference sequence). The CDR3 totals 13 residues. The CDR3 nucleotides read TGTGCCAGTAGCGACAGGGTGAACACTGAAGCTTTCTTT. Protein: CASSDRVNTEAFF.

This clone was seen only a few times. This chain links TRBV7-2 with TRBJ1-5; a possible D gene is TRBD1 (5 bases). This CDR3 contains 13 residues. CDR1 is SGHTA and CDR2 is FQGNSA in the germline V gene. Trimming shortened V by 1 base and J by 9 bases, and 10 bases separated the two germline ends. The CDR3 reads CASSLVGDGPQHF. The CDR3 DNA reads as TGTGCCAGCAGCTTAGTAGGGGATGGGCCCCAGCATTTT.

A few counts support this clone. V gene TRBV7-2 combines with J gene TRBJ2-1; D possibly corresponds to TRBD2 (6 bases). V was pared by 2 bases and J by 9 bases, with 20 bases between. The germline V gene encodes CDR1 SGHTA and CDR2 FQGNSA. The CDR3 length is 16 residues. Here the CDR3 reads CASSLKLGEVSGEQFF. Written as DNA, the CDR3 is TGTGCCAGCAGCTTAAAATTGGGGGAGGTCAGTGGTGAGCAGTTCTTC.

This clone was seen a few times. The rearrangement links TRBV15 to TRBJ2-2, with 9 bases matching TRBD1. Trimming took 8 bases from V and 5 from J; bases not matched to a gene: 12. This CDR3 has 16 amino acids. Germline CDR1 is LNHNV and CDR2 is YYDKDF (reference sequence). The CDR3 DNA sequence: TGTGCCACCGCTGGGGACAGGGCCTCAAGAACCGGGGAGCTGTTTTTT. The encoded protein is CATAGDRASRTGELFF.

This sequence joins TRBV7-2 and TRBJ2-7, with unresolved D. Germline V gives CDR1 SGHTA, CDR2 FQGNSA. The CDR3 is 12 residues long. Between the trimmed V and J ends, which lost 4 bases and 2 bases, there was a span of 6 bases. This CDR3 reads CASSSQAYEQYF. The CDR3 nucleotides are TGTGCCAGCAGCTCCCAAGCCTACGAGCAGTACTTC.

The chain links TRBV5-1 to TRBJ1-2; D unclear. V lost 3 bases and J lost 0, with 6 bases in between. The CDR3 is 13 amino acids. Germline loops: CDR1 SGHRS, CDR2 YFSETQ. The CDR3 DNA is TGCGCCAGCAGCTCAGGCCCTAACTATGGCTACACCTTC. Encoded protein: CASSSGPNYGYTF.

This clone occurred a few times. This chain joins TRBV11-2 and TRBJ2-7; tentatively, D is TRBD1 or TRBD2 (5 bases each). Per the germline V gene, CDR1 is SGHAT and CDR2 is FQNNGV. Trimming removed 10 bases at V and 0 bases at J, with 16 bases between. The CDR3 contains 14 residues. The CDR3 region is CATKEGYSSYEQYF. Here the CDR3 DNA reads TGTGCCACCAAAGAGGGGTATAGCTCCTACGAGCAGTACTTC.

The chain is built from TRBV11-2 and TRBJ2-7, with no clear D. The CDR3 contains 15 residues. Trimming took off 2 bases at V and 3 bases at J, with 14 bases between the two ends. CDR1 is SGHAT and CDR2 is FQNNGV in the germline V gene. As DNA, the CDR3 is TGTGCCAGCAGCTTATTCCAGTCCCTAAGCTACGAGCAGTACTTC. Its protein is CASSLFQSLSYEQYF.

This chain joins TRBV23-1 and TRBJ1-4, with a possible D match to TRBD1 (5 bases). TRBV23-1 is labeled an ORF, and its function is uncertain. V was pared by 1 base and J by 8 bases, with 17 bases between. The CDR3 spans 16 residues. This CDR3 is CASSQFWDRAREKLFF. CDR3 nucleotide sequence: TGCGCCAGCAGTCAATTTTGGGACCGCGCGCGGGAAAAACTGTTTTTT.

Note on this clone: The same CDR3 arises from other DNA sequences in this sample as well. J is TRBJ2-6 and V is TRBV2; D is uncertain. CDR3 length: 16 amino acids. CDR1 and CDR2 from the germline V gene are SNHLY and FYNNEI. V lost 3 bases and J 0 bases, leaving 9 bases between the germline ends. The CDR3 DNA reads TGTGCCAGCAGTGATGAACGGGTCTCTGGGGCCAACGTCCTGACTTTC. As protein: CASSDERVSGANVLTF. The whole variable domain, filled in from reference TRBV2 and TRBJ2-6, reads EPEVTQTPSHQVTQMGQEVILRCVPISNHLYFYWYRQILGQKVEFLVSFYNNEISEKSEIFDDQFSVERPDGSNFTLKIRSTKLEDSAMYFCASSDERVSGANVLTFGAGSRLTVL.

CDR3 region: CASSTDGHTDTQYF. The CDR3 DNA follows: TGTGCCAGCAGTACTGACGGCCACACAGATACGCAGTATTTT. This chain links TRBV5-6 with TRBJ2-3; D uncertain. This CDR3 is 14 amino acids long. CDR1 is SGHDT and CDR2 is YYEEEE in the germline V gene. Deletions cut 5 bases from V and 2 bases from J, with 12 bases between.

A few counts support this clone. The CDR3 nucleotides read TGTGCCAGCAGCCGCGGCGAGCAGTACTTC. Its protein is CASSRGEQYF. V usage is TRBV21-1 and J usage is TRBJ2-7; TRBD2 is the table's D call and was not checked against the DNA. TRBV21-1 is deemed a pseudogene. The CDR3 has 10 amino acids.

This chain connects TRBV19 to TRBJ2-2; weak D call: TRBD1 (5 bases). There are 14 residues in the CDR3. Per germline, CDR1 LNHDA and CDR2 SQIVND (reference sequence). Trimming stripped 6 bases from V and 4 bases from J, with 12 bases between. CDR3 sequence: CASRTRQFTGELFF. CDR3 DNA: TGTGCCAGTAGAACGAGACAGTTCACCGGGGAGCTGTTTTTT.

The chain links TRBV6-5 to TRBJ2-1, with a weak D call TRBD2 (6 bases). CDR1 is MNHEY and CDR2 is SVGAGI in the germline V gene. CDR3 size: 12 residues. V lost 7 bases and J 3 bases, leaving 7 bases between the germline ends. The CDR3, as DNA: TGTGCCAGCACAGCGGGCTACAATGAGCAGTTCTTC. Its protein is CASTAGYNEQFF.

The V and J genes are TRBV4-3 and TRBJ2-7; D gene uncertain. Between the trimmed V and J ends, which lost 2 bases and 1 base, there was a span of 9 bases. The germline gives CDR1 LGHNA, CDR2 YSLEER. This CDR3 spans 14 amino acids. The DNA for the CDR3 is TGCGCCAGCAGCCAATTGGCCGGATCCTACGAGCAGTACTTC. Amino acids: CASSQLAGSYEQYF.

The chain carries TRBV5-6 and TRBJ2-3, with D possibly TRBD1 on 6 matching bases. The CDR3 extends over 14 amino acids. CDR1 SGHDT and CDR2 YYEEEE come from the germline V gene. The V end lost 0 bases, the J end lost 3 bases, and 8 bases lay between the germline ends. The CDR3 DNA reads as TGTGCCAGCAGCTTGGGGGACATTACAGATACGCAGTATTTT. This translates into CASSLGDITDTQYF.

The gene calls are TRBV6-1 and TRBJ2-1; D is unresolved. V lost 5 bases and J 10 bases, leaving 15 bases between the germline ends. Germline lookup yields CDR1 MNHNS and CDR2 SASEGT. The CDR3 has 13 residues. This CDR3 reads CASSLLGAVEQFF. DNA for the CDR3: TGTGCCAGCAGTTTGCTCGGAGCCGTGGAGCAGTTCTTC.

This clone was observed a few times. The CDR3 nucleotides are TGTGCCAGCAGCCTAGCCAGGGTAGGCCCCGGGGAGCTGTTTTTT. It codes for CASSLARVGPGELFF. The genes are TRBV27 and TRBJ2-2; D may match TRBD1 or TRBD2 (5 bases each). Trimming pared 6 bases from V and 6 bases from J, leaving 17 bases between. Looked up from germline, CDR1 is MNHEY and CDR2 is SMNVEV (reference sequence). CDR3 length: 15 amino acids.